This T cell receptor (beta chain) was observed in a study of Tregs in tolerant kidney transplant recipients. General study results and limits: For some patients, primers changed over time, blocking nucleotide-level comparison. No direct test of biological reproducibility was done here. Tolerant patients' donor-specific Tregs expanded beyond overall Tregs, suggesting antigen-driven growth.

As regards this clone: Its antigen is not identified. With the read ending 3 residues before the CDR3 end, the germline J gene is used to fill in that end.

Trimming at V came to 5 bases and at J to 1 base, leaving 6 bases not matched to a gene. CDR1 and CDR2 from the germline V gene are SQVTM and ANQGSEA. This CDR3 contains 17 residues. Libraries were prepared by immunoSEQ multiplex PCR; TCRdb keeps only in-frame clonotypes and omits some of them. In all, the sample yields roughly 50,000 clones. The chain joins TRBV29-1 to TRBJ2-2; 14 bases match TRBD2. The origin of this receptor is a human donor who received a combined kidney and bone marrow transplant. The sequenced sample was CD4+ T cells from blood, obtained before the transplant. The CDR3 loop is CSVSGTSGSLNTGELFF. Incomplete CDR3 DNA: TGCAGCGTTTCCGGGACTAGCGGGAGTTTGAACACCGGGGAG.